What follows is one T cell receptor (beta chain) and its context. No antigen is known for it. Profiling relied on immunoSEQ multiplex PCR, and the TCRdb table lists in-frame clones only, not all of them. The sample gives tens of thousands of clones, around nine tenths of which show up once; approximately 0.4% is in the top ten. With 1 base clipped from V and 5 bases from J, the junction kept 9 bases outside the gene matches. CDR1 is SNHLY and CDR2 is FYNNEI in the germline V gene. This CDR3 contains 16 residues. The sample comes from a study of Tregs in tolerant kidney transplant recipients. Notes on the study in general: The small number of patients limits these findings pending further validation.

Thawed PBMCs were FACS-sorted into unstimulated CD4+CD25+CD127- regulatory T cells, CD4+CD25- non-regulatory cells, CD4 and CD8 cells. This TCR derives from a human donor who received a combined kidney and bone marrow transplant. The chain recombines TRBV2 with TRBJ1-1; 8 nucleotides match TRBD1. The sample was CD4+ T cells from blood, taken before the transplant. The CDR3 DNA follows: TGTGCCAGCAGTGAAGAGGAGGGGACAGGAGTTACTGAAGCTTTCTTT. Amino acid sequence: CASSEEEGTGVTEAFF.